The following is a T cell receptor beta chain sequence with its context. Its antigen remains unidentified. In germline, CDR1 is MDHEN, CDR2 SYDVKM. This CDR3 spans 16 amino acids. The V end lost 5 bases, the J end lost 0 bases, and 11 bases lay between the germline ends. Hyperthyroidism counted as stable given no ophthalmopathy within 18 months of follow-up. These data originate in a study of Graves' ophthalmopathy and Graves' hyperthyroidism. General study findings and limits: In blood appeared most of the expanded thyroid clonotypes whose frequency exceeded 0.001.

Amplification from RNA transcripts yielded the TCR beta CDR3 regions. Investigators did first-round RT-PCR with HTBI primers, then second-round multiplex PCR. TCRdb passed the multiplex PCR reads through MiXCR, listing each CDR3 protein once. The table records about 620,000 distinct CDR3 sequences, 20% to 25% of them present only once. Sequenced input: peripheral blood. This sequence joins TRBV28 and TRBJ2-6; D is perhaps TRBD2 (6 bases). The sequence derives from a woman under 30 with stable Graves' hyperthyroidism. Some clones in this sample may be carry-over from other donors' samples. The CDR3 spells CASSELGGSGANVLTF. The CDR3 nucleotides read TGTGCCAGCAGTGAGCTCGGGGGCTCTGGGGCCAACGTCCTGACTTTC. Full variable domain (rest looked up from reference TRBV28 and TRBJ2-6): DVKVTQSSRYLVKRTGEKVFLECVQDMDHENMFWYRQDPGLGLRLIYFSYDVKMKEKGDIPEGYSVSREKKERFSLILESASTNQTSMYLCASSELGGSGANVLTFGAGSRLTVL.